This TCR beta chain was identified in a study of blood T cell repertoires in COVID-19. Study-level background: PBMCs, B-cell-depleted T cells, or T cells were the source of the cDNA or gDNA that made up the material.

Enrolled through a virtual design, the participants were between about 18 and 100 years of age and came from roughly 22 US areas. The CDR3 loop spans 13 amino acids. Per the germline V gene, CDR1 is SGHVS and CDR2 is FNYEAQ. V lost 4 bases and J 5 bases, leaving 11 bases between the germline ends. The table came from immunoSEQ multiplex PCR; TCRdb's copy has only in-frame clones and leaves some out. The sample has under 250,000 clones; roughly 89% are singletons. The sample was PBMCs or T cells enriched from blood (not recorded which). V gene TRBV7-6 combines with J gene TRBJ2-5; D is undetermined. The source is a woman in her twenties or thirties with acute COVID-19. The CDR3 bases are TGTGCCAGCAGCTCCAGTCCCTTGGAGACCCAGTACTTC. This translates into CASSSSPLETQYF.